The clone carrying this TCR beta chain was recorded many times. This sample was included in a study of identical twins. Each CDR3 protein is one row after TCRdb ran MiXCR on the 5' RACE reads. The sample consists of about 340,000 distinct CDR3 sequences, 10% to 15% of them appearing once. CDR3 length: 11 residues. Trimming left V 1 base short and J 13 bases short, with 8 bases between. Germline V lookup: CDR1 SEHNR, CDR2 FQNEAQ (reference sequence). These records were also assigned to another study, of yellow fever vaccine responses in identical twins.

Sample: CD8+ T cells sorted from blood. The chain links TRBV7-9 to TRBJ2-1, with no clear D. The TCR sequence derives from a woman aged 18-29 years in good health. CDR3 amino acids: CASSLGPSQFF. The CDR3, as DNA: TGTGCCAGCAGCTTAGGACCGTCCCAGTTCTTC.